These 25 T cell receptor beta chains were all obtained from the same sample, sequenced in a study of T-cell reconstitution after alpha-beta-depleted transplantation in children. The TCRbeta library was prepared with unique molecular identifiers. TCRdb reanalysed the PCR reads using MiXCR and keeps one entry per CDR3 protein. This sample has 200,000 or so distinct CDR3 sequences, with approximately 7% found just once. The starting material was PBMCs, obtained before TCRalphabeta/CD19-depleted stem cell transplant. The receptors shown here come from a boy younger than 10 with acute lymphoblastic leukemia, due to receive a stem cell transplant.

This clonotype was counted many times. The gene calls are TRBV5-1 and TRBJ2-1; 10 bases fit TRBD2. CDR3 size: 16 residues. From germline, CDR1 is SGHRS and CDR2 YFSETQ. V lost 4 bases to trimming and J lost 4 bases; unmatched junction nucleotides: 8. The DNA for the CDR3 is TGCGCCAGCAGCCCCACCGGGACTAGCGTATACAATGAGCAGTTCTTC. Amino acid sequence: CASSPTGTSVYNEQFF.

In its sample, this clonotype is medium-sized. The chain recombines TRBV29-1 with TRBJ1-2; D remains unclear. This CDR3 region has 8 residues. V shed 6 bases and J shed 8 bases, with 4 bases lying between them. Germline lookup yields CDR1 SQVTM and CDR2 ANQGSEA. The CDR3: CSVDGYTF. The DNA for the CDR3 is TGCAGCGTGGACGGCTACACCTTC.

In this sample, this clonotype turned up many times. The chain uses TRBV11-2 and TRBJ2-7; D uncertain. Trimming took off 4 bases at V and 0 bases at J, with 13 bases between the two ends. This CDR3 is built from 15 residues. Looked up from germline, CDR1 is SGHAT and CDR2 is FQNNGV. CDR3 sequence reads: CASSSTSPSSYEQYF. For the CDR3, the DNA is TGTGCCAGCAGCTCGACAAGTCCGAGCTCCTACGAGCAGTACTTC.

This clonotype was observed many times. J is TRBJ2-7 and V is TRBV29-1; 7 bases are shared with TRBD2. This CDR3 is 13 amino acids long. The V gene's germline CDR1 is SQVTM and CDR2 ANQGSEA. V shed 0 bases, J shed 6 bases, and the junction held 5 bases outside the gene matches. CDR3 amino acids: CSVEDTGEGEQYF. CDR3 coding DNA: TGCAGCGTTGAAGATACGGGGGAGGGCGAGCAGTACTTC.

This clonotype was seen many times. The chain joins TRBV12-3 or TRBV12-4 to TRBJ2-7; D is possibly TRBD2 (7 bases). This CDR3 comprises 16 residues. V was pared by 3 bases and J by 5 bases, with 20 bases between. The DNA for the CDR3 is TGTGCCAGCAGTTTTTCCATCGGGGGGCAGTCAAACGAGCAGTACTTC. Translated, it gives CASSFSIGGQSNEQYF.

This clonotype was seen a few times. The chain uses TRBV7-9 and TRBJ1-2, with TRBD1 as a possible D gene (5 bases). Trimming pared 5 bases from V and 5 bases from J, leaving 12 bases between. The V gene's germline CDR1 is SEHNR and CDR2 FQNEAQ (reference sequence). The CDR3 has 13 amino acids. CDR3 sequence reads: CASSADRYYGYTF. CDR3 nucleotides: TGTGCCAGCAGCGCAGACAGATATTATGGCTACACCTTC.

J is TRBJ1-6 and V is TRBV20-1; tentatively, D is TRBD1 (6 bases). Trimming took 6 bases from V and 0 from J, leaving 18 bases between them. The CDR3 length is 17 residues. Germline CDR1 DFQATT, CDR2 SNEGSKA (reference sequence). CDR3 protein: CSARGLSLSSYNSPLHF. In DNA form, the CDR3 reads TGCAGTGCCAGGGGCCTCAGTTTAAGCTCCTATAATTCACCCCTCCACTTT.

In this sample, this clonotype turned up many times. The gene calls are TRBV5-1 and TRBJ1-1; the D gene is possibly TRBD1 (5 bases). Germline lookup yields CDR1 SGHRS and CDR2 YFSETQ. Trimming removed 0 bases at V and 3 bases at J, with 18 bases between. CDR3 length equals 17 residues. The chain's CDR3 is CASSLGQVSLGDTEAFF. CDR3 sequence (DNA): TGCGCCAGCAGCTTGGGTCAGGTCTCGCTAGGGGACACTGAAGCTTTCTTT.

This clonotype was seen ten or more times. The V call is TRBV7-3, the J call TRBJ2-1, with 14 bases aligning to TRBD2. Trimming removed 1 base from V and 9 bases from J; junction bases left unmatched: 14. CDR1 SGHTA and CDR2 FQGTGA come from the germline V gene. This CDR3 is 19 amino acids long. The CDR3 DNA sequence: TGTGCCAGCAGCTTAATGTCGCGAACAGGGACTAGCGGGGGAACTGAGCAGTTCTTC. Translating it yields CASSLMSRTGTSGGTEQFF.

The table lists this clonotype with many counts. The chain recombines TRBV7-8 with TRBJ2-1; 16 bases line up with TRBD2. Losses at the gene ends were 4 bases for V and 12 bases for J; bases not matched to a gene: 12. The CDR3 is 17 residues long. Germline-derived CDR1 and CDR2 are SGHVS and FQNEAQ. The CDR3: CASSSVLGTSGGGWQFF. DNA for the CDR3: TGTGCCAGCAGCTCTGTGCTCGGGACTAGCGGGGGGGGATGGCAGTTCTTC.

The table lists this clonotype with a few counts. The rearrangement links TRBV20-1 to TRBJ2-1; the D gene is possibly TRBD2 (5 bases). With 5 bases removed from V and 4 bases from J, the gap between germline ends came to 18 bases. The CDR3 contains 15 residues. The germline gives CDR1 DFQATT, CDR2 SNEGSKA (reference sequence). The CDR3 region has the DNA TGCAGTGCTTCGGGCCTCTTCCGGACTTACAATGAGCAGTTCTTC. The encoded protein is CSASGLFRTYNEQFF.

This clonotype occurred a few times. DNA of the CDR3: TGTGCCAGCAGTTACACAGCAATTAGTGCCTACAATGAGCAGTTCTTC. Its protein is CASSYTAISAYNEQFF. The chain employs TRBV6-5 and TRBJ2-1; D uncertain. V was trimmed by 2 bases and J by 2 bases, leaving 13 bases between them. CDR1 MNHEY and CDR2 SVGAGI come from the germline V gene. The CDR3 has 16 residues.

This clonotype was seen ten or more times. CDR3 residues: CAAGHTEAFF. The CDR3 coding sequence is TGTGCCGCGGGGCACACTGAAGCTTTCTTT. The gene calls are TRBV28 and TRBJ1-1; D may be TRBD1 (5 bases). Germline V lookup: CDR1 MDHEN, CDR2 SYDVKM. The CDR3 runs to 10 residues. V was trimmed by 11 bases and J by 3 bases, leaving 7 bases between them.

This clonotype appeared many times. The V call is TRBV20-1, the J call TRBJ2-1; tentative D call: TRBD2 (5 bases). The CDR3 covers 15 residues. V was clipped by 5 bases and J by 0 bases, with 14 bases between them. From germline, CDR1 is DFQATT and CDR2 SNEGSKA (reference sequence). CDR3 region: CSAGLIGSSYNEQFF. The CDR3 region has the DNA TGCAGTGCTGGATTGATTGGGAGCTCCTACAATGAGCAGTTCTTC.

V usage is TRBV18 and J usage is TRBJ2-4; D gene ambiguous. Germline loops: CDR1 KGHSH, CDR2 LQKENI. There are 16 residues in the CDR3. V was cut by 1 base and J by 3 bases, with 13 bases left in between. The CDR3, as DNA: TGTGCCAGCTCACCACTCGCCAAGAGTTTCAAAAACATTCAGTACTTC. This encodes CASSPLAKSFKNIQYF.

The DNA for the CDR3 is TGCAGCGGAACTGGTGAGGGACTAGCGTCGTTCTTC. This sequence encodes CSGTGEGLASFF. The genes are TRBV29-1 and TRBJ2-1, with 10 bases lining up with TRBD2. Losses at the gene ends were 7 bases for V and 15 bases for J; bases not matched to a gene: 12. The length of the CDR3 is 12 residues. Germline V gene sequence: CDR1 SQVTM, CDR2 ANQGSEA.

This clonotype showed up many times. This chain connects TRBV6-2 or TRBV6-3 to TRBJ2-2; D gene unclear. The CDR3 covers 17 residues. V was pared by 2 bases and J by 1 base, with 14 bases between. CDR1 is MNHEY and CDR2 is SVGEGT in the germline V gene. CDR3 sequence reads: CASSYPLGEMNTGELFF. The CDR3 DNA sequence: TGTGCCAGCAGTTACCCGCTAGGTGAGATGAACACCGGGGAGCTGTTTTTT.

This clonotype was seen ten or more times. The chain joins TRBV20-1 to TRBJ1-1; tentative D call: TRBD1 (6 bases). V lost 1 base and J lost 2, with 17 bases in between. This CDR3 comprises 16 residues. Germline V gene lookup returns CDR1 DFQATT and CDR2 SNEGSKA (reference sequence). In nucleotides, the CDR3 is TGCAGTGCTAGAGGAGAACCAGGGGTTCCCAACACTGAAGCTTTCTTT. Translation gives CSARGEPGVPNTEAFF.

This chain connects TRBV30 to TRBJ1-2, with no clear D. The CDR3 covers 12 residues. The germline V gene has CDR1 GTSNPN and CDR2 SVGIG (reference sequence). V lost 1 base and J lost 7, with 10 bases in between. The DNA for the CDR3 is TGTGCCTGGAGTGACCAGGCTTCTGGCTACACCTTC. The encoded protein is CAWSDQASGYTF.

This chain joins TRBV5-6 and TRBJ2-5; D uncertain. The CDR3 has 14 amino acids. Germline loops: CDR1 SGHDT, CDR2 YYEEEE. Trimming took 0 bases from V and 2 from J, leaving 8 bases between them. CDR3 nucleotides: TGTGCCAGCAGCTTGGGCGTCTTGCAAGAGACCCAGTACTTC. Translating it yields CASSLGVLQETQYF.

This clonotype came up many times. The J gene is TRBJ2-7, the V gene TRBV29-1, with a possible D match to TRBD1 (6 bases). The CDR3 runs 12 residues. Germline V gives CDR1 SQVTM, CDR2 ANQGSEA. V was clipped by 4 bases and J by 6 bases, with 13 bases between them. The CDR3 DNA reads TGCAGCGTTGGAAACAGGGACGCCGAGCAGTACTTC. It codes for CSVGNRDAEQYF.

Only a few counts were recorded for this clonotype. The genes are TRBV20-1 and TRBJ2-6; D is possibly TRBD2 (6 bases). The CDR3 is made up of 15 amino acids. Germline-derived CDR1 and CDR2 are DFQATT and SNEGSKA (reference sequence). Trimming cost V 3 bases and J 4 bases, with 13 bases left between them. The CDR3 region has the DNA TGCAGTGCTAGTAACCCGGGGAGGGGGGCCAACGTCCTGACTTTC. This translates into CSASNPGRGANVLTF.

The CDR3 sequence is CASSFRHGTDEAFF. The CDR3 coding sequence is TGTGCCAGCAGTTTCCGGCACGGGACGGATGAAGCTTTCTTT. The chain is built from TRBV12-3 or TRBV12-4 and TRBJ1-1; a possible D gene is TRBD1 (5 bases). V shed 3 bases and J shed 7 bases, with 15 bases lying between them. The CDR3 spans 14 residues.

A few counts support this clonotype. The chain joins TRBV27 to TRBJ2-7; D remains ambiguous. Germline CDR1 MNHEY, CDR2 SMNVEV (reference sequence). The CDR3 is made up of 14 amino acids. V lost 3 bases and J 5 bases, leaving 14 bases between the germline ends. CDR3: CASSFGTIGDEQYF. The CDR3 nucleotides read TGTGCCAGCAGTTTTGGCACAATAGGCGACGAGCAGTACTTC.

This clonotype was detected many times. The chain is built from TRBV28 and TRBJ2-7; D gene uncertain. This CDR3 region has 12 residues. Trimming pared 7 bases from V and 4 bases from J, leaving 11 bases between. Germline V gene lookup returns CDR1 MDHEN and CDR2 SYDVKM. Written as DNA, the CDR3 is TGTGCCAGCACCCAGTACGGTTACGAGCAGTACTTC. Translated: CASTQYGYEQYF. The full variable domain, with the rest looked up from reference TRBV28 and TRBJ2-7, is DVKVTQSSRYLVKRTGEKVFLECVQDMDHENMFWYRQDPGLGLRLIYFSYDVKMKEKGDIPEGYSVSREKKERFSLILESASTNQTSMYLCASTQYGYEQYFGPGTRLTVT.